A single sample gave rise to the 13 T cell receptor beta chains below, sequenced in a study of radiotherapy plus CTLA-4 blockade in lung cancer. Profiled with immunoSEQ multiplex PCR; TCRdb holds only in-frame clones, not every one. The repertoire holds about 45,000 clones, with roughly 60% as singletons. The sample consisted of peripheral blood, taken from a patient treated with radiotherapy plus ipilimumab. These receptors were obtained from a human donor with non-small cell lung cancer who had a partial response to radiotherapy plus ipilimumab.

CDR3 DNA sequence: TGTGCCAGCAGCGTCCTAGATAGTCGAGGGACAGATACGCAGTATTTT. This codes for CASSVLDSRGTDTQYF. The gene calls are TRBV9 and TRBJ2-3; weak D call: TRBD2 (5 bases). This CDR3 comprises 16 residues. CDR1 SGDLS and CDR2 YYNGEE come from the germline V gene. With 2 bases removed from V and 3 bases from J, the gap between germline ends came to 16 bases.

This chain joins TRBV5-4 and TRBJ2-7; TRBD1 might be the D (5 bases). CDR1 and CDR2 from the germline V gene are SGHNT and YYREEE (reference sequence). Between the trimmed V and J ends, which lost 0 bases and 4 bases, there was a span of 14 bases. The CDR3 runs to 15 residues. This chain's CDR3 is CASSLEGPRRYEQYF. The CDR3, as DNA: TGTGCCAGCAGCTTGGAGGGGCCCAGGCGGTACGAGCAGTACTTC.

The chain is built from TRBV6-1 and TRBJ2-7, with D uncertain. The CDR3 loop spans 15 amino acids. Looked up from germline, CDR1 is MNHNS and CDR2 is SASEGT. Trimming shortened V by 4 bases and J by 0 bases, and 13 bases separated the two germline ends. The chain's CDR3 is CASSGGSRSSYEQYF. Here the CDR3 DNA reads TGTGCCAGCAGTGGTGGCTCGAGGTCCTCCTACGAGCAGTACTTC.

This clone occurred a few times. The J gene is TRBJ2-3, the V gene TRBV5-8; no definite D call. The CDR3 totals 12 residues. Trimming took 4 bases from V and 14 from J, leaving 17 bases between them. From germline, CDR1 is SGHTS and CDR2 YDEGEE. The CDR3 region is CASSLNSPRRYF. CDR3 DNA sequence: TGTGCCAGCAGCCTCAATTCACCGCGGCGGTATTTT.

The rearrangement links TRBV5-6 to TRBJ2-7; no firm D call. Germline V lookup: CDR1 SGHDT, CDR2 YYEEEE. Trimming pared 4 bases from V and 6 bases from J, leaving 8 bases between. This CDR3 is 11 amino acids long. CDR3 region: CASSRVLEQYF. CDR3 DNA: TGTGCCAGCAGCCGGGTCCTCGAGCAGTACTTC.

The count of this clone is one. The J gene is TRBJ1-2, the V gene TRBV6-5, with D maybe TRBD1 (5 bases). The CDR3 is 14 amino acids. The germline V and J ends were trimmed by 6 bases and 8 bases, with 19 bases remaining between them. Germline V gives CDR1 MNHEY, CDR2 SVGAGI. CDR3 sequence reads: CASRISGAQGGYTF. The CDR3 coding sequence is TGTGCCAGCAGGATCTCGGGAGCCCAGGGAGGCTACACCTTC.

The chain joins TRBV9 to TRBJ1-2; 10 nucleotides align to TRBD1. CDR1 is SGDLS, CDR2 YYNGEE, per germline. The CDR3 extends over 13 amino acids. V shed 5 bases, J shed 6 bases, and the junction held 4 bases outside the gene matches. CDR3 region: CASSRQGADGYTF. In DNA form, the CDR3 reads TGTGCCAGCAGTAGACAGGGGGCAGATGGCTACACCTTC.

In its sample, this clone was seen once. The chain couples TRBV15 to TRBJ1-1; D possibly corresponds to TRBD1 (6 bases). V was pared by 2 bases and J by 2 bases, with 9 bases between. The germline CDR1 and CDR2 sequences are LNHNV and YYDKDF (reference sequence). The CDR3 consists of 14 residues. CDR3 DNA: TGTGCCACCAGCAGAACAGGGACCAACACTGAAGCTTTCTTT. Amino acid sequence: CATSRTGTNTEAFF.

V and J are TRBV5-6 and TRBJ1-5; tentatively, D is TRBD1 (5 bases). Germline values: CDR1 SGHDT, CDR2 YYEEEE. Trimming removed 6 bases from V and 6 bases from J, with 22 bases in between. The CDR3 is made up of 16 amino acids. In DNA form, the CDR3 reads TGTGCCAGCATCCAAGAACCGGGGGTTAACCTTCAGCCCCAGCATTTT. Encoded protein: CASIQEPGVNLQPQHF.

Remarks on this clone: Germline is not matched at one junction end, which may reflect a read error. The chain uses TRBV7-7 and TRBJ2-1, with TRBD2 matching 11 bases. CDR3 length: 15 residues. Germline CDR1 is SSHAT and CDR2 is FNYEAQ (reference sequence). The DNA of the CDR3 is TGTGCTAGCAGTCCTACTAGCGGGGGTTACAATGAGCAGTTCTTC. Its translation is CASSPTSGGYNEQFF.

Only a few counts were recorded for this clone. The genes are TRBV18 and TRBJ1-1, with TRBD1 identical over 7 bases. Germline CDR1 KGHSH, CDR2 LQKENI. This CDR3 spans 14 amino acids. V dropped 3 bases and J dropped 0; count of bases not matched to a gene: 1. CDR3 residues: CASSPDRVNTEAFF. As DNA, the CDR3 is TGTGCCAGCTCACCCGACAGGGTGAACACTGAAGCTTTCTTT. The full variable domain, completed using reference TRBV18 and TRBJ1-1, is NAGVMQNPRHLVRRRGQEARLRCSPMKGHSHVYWYRQLPEEGLKFMVYLQKENIIDESGMPKERFSAEFPKEGPSILRIQQVVRGDSAAYFCASSPDRVNTEAFFGQGTRLTVV.

This chain connects TRBV5-6 to TRBJ1-2; maybe TRBD1 (6 bases). V lost 2 bases and J lost 2, with 13 bases in between. CDR1 is SGHDT and CDR2 is YYEEEE in the germline V gene. The CDR3 totals 15 residues. CDR3 in amino acids: CASSFPQGSNYGYTF. The CDR3, as DNA: TGTGCCAGCAGCTTCCCCCAGGGGTCCAACTATGGCTACACCTTC. The full variable domain, with the rest looked up from reference TRBV5-6 and TRBJ1-2, is DAGVTQSPTHLIKTRGQQVTLRCSPKSGHDTVSWYQQALGQGPQFIFQYYEEEERQRGNFPDRFSGHQFPNYSSELNVNALLLGDSALYLCASSFPQGSNYGYTFGSGTRLTVV.

The chain couples TRBV9 to TRBJ1-1; no clear D gene. The germline V and J ends were trimmed by 4 bases and 0 bases, with 10 bases remaining between them. CDR1 SGDLS and CDR2 YYNGEE come from the germline V gene. The CDR3 runs to 14 residues. The CDR3 region has the DNA TGTGCCAGCAGCTCGACAAGTATGAACACTGAAGCTTTCTTT. Protein sequence: CASSSTSMNTEAFF.